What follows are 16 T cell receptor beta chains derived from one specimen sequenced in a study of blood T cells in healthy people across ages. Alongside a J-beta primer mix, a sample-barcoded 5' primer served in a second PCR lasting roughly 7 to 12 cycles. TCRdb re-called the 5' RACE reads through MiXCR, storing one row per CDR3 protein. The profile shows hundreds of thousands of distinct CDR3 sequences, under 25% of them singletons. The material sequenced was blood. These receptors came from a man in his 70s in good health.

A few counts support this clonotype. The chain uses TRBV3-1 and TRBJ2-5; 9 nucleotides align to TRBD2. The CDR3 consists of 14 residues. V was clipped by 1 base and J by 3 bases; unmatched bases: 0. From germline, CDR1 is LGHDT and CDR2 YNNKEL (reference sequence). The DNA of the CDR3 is TGTGCCAGCAGCCAAGCTAGCGGGAAAGAGACCCAGTACTTC. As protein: CASSQASGKETQYF.

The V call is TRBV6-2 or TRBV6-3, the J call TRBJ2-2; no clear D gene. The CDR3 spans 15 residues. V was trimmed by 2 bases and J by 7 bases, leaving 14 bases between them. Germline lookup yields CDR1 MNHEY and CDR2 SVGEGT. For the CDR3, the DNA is TGTGCCAGCAGTTACACGGCTAGTCGAGGCGGGGAGCTGTTTTTT. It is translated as CASSYTASRGGELFF.

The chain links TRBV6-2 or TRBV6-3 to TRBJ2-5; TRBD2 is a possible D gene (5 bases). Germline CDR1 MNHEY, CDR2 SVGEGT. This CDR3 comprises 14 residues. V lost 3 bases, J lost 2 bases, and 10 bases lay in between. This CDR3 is CASSYLTTQETQYF. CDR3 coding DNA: TGTGCCAGCAGTTATTTGACTACGCAAGAGACCCAGTACTTC.

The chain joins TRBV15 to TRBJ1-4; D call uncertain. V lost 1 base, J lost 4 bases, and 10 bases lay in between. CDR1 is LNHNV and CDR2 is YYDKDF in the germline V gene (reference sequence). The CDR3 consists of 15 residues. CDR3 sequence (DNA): TGTGCCACCAGCAGAGGGCAGGCCCATAATGAAAAACTGTTTTTT. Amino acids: CATSRGQAHNEKLFF.

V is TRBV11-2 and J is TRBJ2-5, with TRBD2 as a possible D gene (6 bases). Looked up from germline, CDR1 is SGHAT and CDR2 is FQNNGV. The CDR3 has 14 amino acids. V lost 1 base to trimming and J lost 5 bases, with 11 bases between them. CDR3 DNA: TGTGCCAGCAGCTTAGGAACTAGCCGGGAGACCCAGTACTTC. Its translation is CASSLGTSRETQYF.

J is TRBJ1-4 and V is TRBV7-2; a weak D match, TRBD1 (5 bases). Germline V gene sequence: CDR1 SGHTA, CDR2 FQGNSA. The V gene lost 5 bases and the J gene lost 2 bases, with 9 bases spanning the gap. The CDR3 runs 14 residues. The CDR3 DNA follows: TGTGCCAGCAGCCGGGGCAGGACTAATGAAAAACTGTTTTTT. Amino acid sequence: CASSRGRTNEKLFF.

In nucleotides, the CDR3 is TGTGCCAGCAGTTTTCGGATAGCCAAAAACATTCAGTACTTC. Translation gives CASSFRIAKNIQYF. The J gene is TRBJ2-4, the V gene TRBV6-2 or TRBV6-3, with D unclear. CDR3 length equals 14 residues. From germline, CDR1 is MNHEY and CDR2 SVGEGT. V was pared by 4 bases and J by 0 bases, with 7 bases between.

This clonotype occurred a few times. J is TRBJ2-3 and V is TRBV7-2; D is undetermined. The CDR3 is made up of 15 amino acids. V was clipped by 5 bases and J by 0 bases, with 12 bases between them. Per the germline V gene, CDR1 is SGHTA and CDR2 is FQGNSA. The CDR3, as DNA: TGTGCCAGCAGCCTTTCATACCGGAGCACAGATACGCAGTATTTT. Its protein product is CASSLSYRSTDTQYF.

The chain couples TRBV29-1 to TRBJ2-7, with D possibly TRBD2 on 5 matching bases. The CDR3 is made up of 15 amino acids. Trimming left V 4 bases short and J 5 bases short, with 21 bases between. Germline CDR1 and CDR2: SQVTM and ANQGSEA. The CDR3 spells CSVGGGSPIRDEQYF. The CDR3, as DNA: TGCAGCGTTGGAGGTGGGAGCCCAATAAGAGACGAGCAGTACTTC.

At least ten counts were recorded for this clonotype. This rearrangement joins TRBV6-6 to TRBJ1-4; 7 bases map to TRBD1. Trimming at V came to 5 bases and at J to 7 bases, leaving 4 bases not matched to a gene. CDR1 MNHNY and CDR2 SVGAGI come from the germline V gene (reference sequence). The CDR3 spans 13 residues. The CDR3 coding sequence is TGTGCCAGCAGTCAAAACAGGGGTGAAAAACTGTTTTTT. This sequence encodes CASSQNRGEKLFF.

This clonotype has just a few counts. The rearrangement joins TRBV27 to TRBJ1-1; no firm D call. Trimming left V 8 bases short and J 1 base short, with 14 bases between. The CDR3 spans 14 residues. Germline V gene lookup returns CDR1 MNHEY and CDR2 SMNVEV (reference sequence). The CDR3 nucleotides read TGTGCCAGCCGGCCCGCCCCAAAGAACACTGAAGCTTTCTTT. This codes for CASRPAPKNTEAFF.

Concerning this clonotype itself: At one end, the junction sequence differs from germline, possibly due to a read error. This chain's CDR3 is CAGSVGGGVYNEQFF. CDR3 coding DNA: TGTGCCGGCAGCGTAGGAGGGGGAGTCTACAATGAGCAGTTCTTC. This rearrangement joins TRBV9 to TRBJ2-1; the D gene could be TRBD1 or TRBD2 (6 bases each). The CDR3 spans 15 residues. Germline V gene lookup returns CDR1 SGDLS and CDR2 YYNGEE. Complete variable domain (other parts from reference TRBV9 and TRBJ2-1): DSGVTQTPKHLITATGQRVTLRCSPRSGDLSVYWYQQSLDQGLQFLIQYYNGEERAKGNILERFSAQQFPDLHSELNLSSLELGDSALYFCAGSVGGGVYNEQFFGPGTRLTVL.

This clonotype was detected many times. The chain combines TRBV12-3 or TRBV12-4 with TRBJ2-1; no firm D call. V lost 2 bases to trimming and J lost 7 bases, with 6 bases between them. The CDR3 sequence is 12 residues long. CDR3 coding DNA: TGTGCCAGCAGTTTAAGTAGGAATGAGCAGTTCTTC. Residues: CASSLSRNEQFF.

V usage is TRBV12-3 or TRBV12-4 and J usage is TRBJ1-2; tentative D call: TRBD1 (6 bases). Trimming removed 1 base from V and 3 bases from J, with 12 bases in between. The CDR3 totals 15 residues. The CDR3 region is CASSLGVRGDYGYTF. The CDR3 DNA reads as TGTGCCAGCAGTTTAGGCGTCAGGGGCGACTATGGCTACACCTTC.

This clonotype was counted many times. CDR3 in amino acids: CASSSPGLAGYEQYF. The CDR3 DNA follows: TGTGCCAGCAGTTCGCCGGGACTAGCCGGCTACGAGCAGTACTTC. This rearrangement joins TRBV28 to TRBJ2-7; 9 bases match TRBD2. V shed 4 bases and J 3 bases; nucleotides not matched to a gene: 7. CDR3 length: 15 residues. CDR1 is MDHEN and CDR2 is SYDVKM in the germline V gene.

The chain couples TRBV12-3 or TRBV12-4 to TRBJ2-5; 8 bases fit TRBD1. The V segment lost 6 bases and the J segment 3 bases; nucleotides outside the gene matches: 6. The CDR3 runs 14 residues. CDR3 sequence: CASRPTGAEETQYF. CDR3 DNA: TGTGCCAGCAGACCGACAGGGGCGGAAGAGACCCAGTACTTC.